The rows below give T cell receptor beta chains drawn from one sample of a study of T cell responses to AZD1222 COVID-19 vaccine. Produced via immunoSEQ multiplex PCR; TCRdb's table is partial and in-frame only. Of about 140,000 clones detected, about 92% appear once; the ten largest clones hold roughly 12%. The input for sequencing was peripheral blood, taken after recovery from COVID-19. These receptors were taken from an adult who had recovered from COVID-19. CDR3s include the opening cysteine and the closing phenylalanine or tryptophan.

V | length | CDR3
TRBV7-9 | 15 | CASSLRTSGPYEQYF
TRBV29-1 | 10 | CSVVRAEAFF
TRBV20-1 | 12 | CSASQENTEAFF
TRBV19 | 15 | CASSIEGEGNQPQHF
TRBV28 | 12 | CASKQTDTEAFF
TRBV28 | 14 | CASRGTTGAYEQYF
TRBV9 | 15 | CASSVVPTGGHEQYF
TRBV7-9 | 15 | CASSPIAGAEETQYF
TRBV10-3 | 14 | CAISESTPPHLYTF
TRBV7-6 | 15 | CASSSQRESYNEQFF
TRBV18 | 16 | CASSPVAAQYNQPQHF
TRBV7-3 | 11 | CASRTGAEQFF
TRBV5-1 | 14 | CASSLGGEWETQYF
TRBV5-5 | 15 | CASSLLTGATYEQYF
TRBV27 | 15 | CASSKGLAGFNEQFF
TRBV11-3 | 14 | CASSTGRGTGELFF
TRBV27 | 13 | CASSLNRNQPQHF
TRBV6-4 | 14 | CASSDSAEGAQQYF
TRBV30 | 14 | CAWSVTGGTYGYTF
TRBV29-1 | 13 | CSVGSPERYEQYF
TRBV27 | 16 | CASSSLWYGVNTEAFF
TRBV25-1 | 18 | CASSEYKAGGMGTDTQYF
TRBV21-1 | 15 | CASLRDGGLPYEQYF
TRBV5-4 | 15 | CASSGLTGGSYGYTF
TRBV3-1/TRBV3-2 | 14 | CASSQGQGSTEAFF
TRBV28 | 15 | CASSSTASSYNEQFF
TRBV27 | 14 | CASSDPGLAGELFF
TRBV6-5 | 13 | CASSLSGTYEQYF
TRBV3-1/TRBV3-2 | 17 | CASSQDSWGQGRNEQFF
TRBV19 | 15 | CASSIDGATGETQYF
TRBV9 | 12 | CASSPGGYEQYF
TRBV27 | 19 | CASSLTPGLAGLNTGELFF
TRBV16 | 15 | CASSQSRLTNTEAFF
TRBV21-1 | 15 | CASSKTSGSTGELFF
TRBV4-1 | 18 | CASSQGELAGGYSNEQFF
TRBV7-8 | 14 | CASSLGGGRQEQYF
TRBV28 | 15 | CASTPGQRLSQPQHF
TRBV6-5 | 14 | CASRSTGAGAPLHF
TRBV10-2 | 15 | CASSGGTKRLQEQFF
TRBV2 | 12 | CASRERTDEQYF
TRBV15 | 18 | CATSRGFRSSGGQETQYF
TRBV3-1/TRBV3-2 | 16 | CASSQGGTRSGDTQYF
TRBV7-9 | 15 | CASSLASSNRGIQYF
TRBV11-2 | 17 | CASSPFPPLALSYEQYF
TRBV5-1 | 14 | CASGGVGEAHEQYF
TRBV5-1 | 14 | CASSLEDSGNTIYF
TRBV5-4 | 16 | CASSRPGGEDTGELFF
TRBV30 | 10 | CAWSQDEQYF
TRBV20-1 | 13 | CSASLLGNQPQHF
TRBV20-1 | 15 | CSASIFGSRRGEQYF
TRBV10-2 | 16 | CASSEEGAGRSYEQYF
TRBV9 | 14 | CASSELRGNTEAFF
TRBV13 | 17 | CASSWGLAGQEYNEQFF